This entry concerns a single T cell receptor (beta chain). Its specificity is unknown. Other DNA sequences within the sample encode an identical CDR3. Germline V gene data show CDR1 as LGHNA and CDR2 as YNFKEQ. V lost 1 base, J lost 3 bases, and 6 bases lay in between. The CDR3 runs to 13 residues. This sample was included in a study of shared clonotypes between healthy human individuals. Overall study context: The people who gave samples were two women and a few men aged 18 to 49. Each donor contributed plates that comprised three CD4 naive, three CD4 memory, two CD8 naive and one CD8 memory.

The split of CD4+ cells yielded CD45RA+ naive and CD45RA-negative memory subsets. Broader study findings: Investigators expected sequencing depth to affect clonotype sharing among donors.

The data were produced by immunoSEQ multiplex PCR, yet TCRdb's version contains in-frame clones alone and is incomplete. The data show around 510,000 clones, about 96% seen once. The TCR comes from a woman aged 30 to 39 in good health. This chain links TRBV4-2 with TRBJ1-1; unclear D gene. Sample: naive CD4+ T cells sorted from blood. Subset of the sample: CD45RA+ positively selected. As DNA, the CDR3 is TGTGCCAGCAGCCAAGCCGGGGACACTGAAGCTTTCTTT. It is translated as CASSQAGDTEAFF.